This T cell receptor (beta chain) was profiled in a study of identifying expanded T cells in peripheral blood. Study-level findings and limits: Technical replicates showed around 1.2 changed clones; two weeks about 16.4; four weeks 19. Variance in clone template counts between approximately 2-week samples significantly increased with total template count across all healthy donors.

Clones were read by immunoSEQ multiplex PCR, and TCRdb kept only the in-frame ones, dropping some. The sample carries 91,000 or so clones, roughly 86% recorded once. Healthy donors had no documented immune events, such as infections, while sampled. This clone was counted once. No antigen is known for it. The CDR3 is 15 amino acids. The V segment lost 4 bases and the J segment 5 bases; nucleotides outside the gene matches: 11. CDR1 and CDR2 (germline): SGHRS, YFSETQ. The sample was blood. The origin of this receptor is a person aged 18 to 70 in good health. The chain has TRBV5-1 and TRBJ2-5, with 7 bases aligning to TRBD1. Here the CDR3 DNA reads TGCGCCAGCAGCCCCCGACAGGGCTCGCAGGAGACCCAGTACTTC. Its translation is CASSPRQGSQETQYF.